These T cell receptor beta chains were read from a single sample in a study of Graves' ophthalmopathy and Graves' hyperthyroidism. TCRdb recomputed calls from the multiplex PCR reads with MiXCR, one row per CDR3 protein. This sample carries around 170,000 distinct CDR3 sequences, 30% to 45% of them seen once, and the ten largest clones take less than 6%. Sample: peripheral blood. The source is a woman in her thirties or forties with Graves' ophthalmopathy. Both conserved end residues are part of each CDR3. Each record gives: J gene, clone size, V gene, D gene, CDR3 DNA, CDR3 protein. A D gene is named only where the DNA matches it firmly. Clone size is stated in some rows and not others, as once, few, many or a class when expanded.

TRBJ1-2 many TRBV28 NA TGTGCCAGCAGTTCAATTCCCCCGGAGGATGGCTACACCTTC CASSSIPPEDGYTF
TRBJ1-2 many TRBV15 NA TGTGCCACCAGCAGAGTCACAGGGTTGGCCTATGGCTACACCTTC CATSRVTGLAYGYTF
TRBJ2-7 many TRBV20-1 TRBD2 TGCAGTGCTCTGCTGGTAGCGGGGGGTATTTACGAGCAGTACTTC CSALLVAGGIYEQYF
TRBJ1-3 many TRBV4-2 TRBD1 TGTGCCAGCAGCCTGGGACAGGGAGTCTCTGGAAACACCATATATTTT CASSLGQGVSGNTIYF
TRBJ1-6 many TRBV20-1 TRBD1 TGCAGTGCTAGACGGAACAGGGGCCTGAATTCACCCCTCCACTTT CSARRNRGLNSPLHF
TRBJ2-5 NA TRBV20-1 TRBD1 TGCAGTGCTAGAGGCCGGACAGGGGTACTTGAAGAGACCCAGTACTTC CSARGRTGVLEETQYF
TRBJ2-5 many TRBV4-1 TRBD2 TGCGCCAGCAGCCCGCAGCGGGGGGGCCGGGAGACCCAGTACTTC CASSPQRGGRETQYF
TRBJ2-4 many TRBV28 TRBD2 TGTGCCAGCAGTTCCCCGGGGAGGGTAAACATTCAGTACTTC CASSSPGRVNIQYF
TRBJ2-7 many TRBV2 NA TGTGCCAGCAGTGAAGGTGGCAGCTACGAGCAGTACTTC CASSEGGSYEQYF
TRBJ2-5 many TRBV3-1 NA TGTGCCAGCAGCCTCGTGGGACAAGAGACCCAGTACTTC CASSLVGQETQYF
TRBJ1-2 many TRBV12-3/TRBV12-4 NA TGTGCCAGCAGCCTGACGGATGAATATGGCTACACCTTC CASSLTDEYGYTF
TRBJ1-2 many TRBV25-1 NA TGTGCCAGCAGGGACACGGGAAACTATGGCTACACCTTC CASRDTGNYGYTF
TRBJ2-7 many TRBV14 NA TGTGCCAGCAGCCGGCTGGACAGCCCCTACGAGCAGTACTTC CASSRLDSPYEQYF
TRBJ1-6 NA TRBV11-1 NA TGTGCCAGCAGCTTGGGATTTGATAATTCACCCCTCCACTTT CASSLGFDNSPLHF
TRBJ1-6 many TRBV9 TRBD1 TGTGCCAGCAGCGTGACAGGGGAAGGTGGATCACCCCTCCACTTT CASSVTGEGGSPLHF
TRBJ1-1 NA TRBV7-9 NA TGTGCCAGCAGCCGCACCCCAGGTCCAGCCGAAGCTTTCTTT CASSRTPGPAEAFF
TRBJ1-1 many TRBV11-2 NA TGTGCCAGCAGCTTAGACGGGGGCGGGATGAACACTGAAGCTTTCTTT CASSLDGGGMNTEAFF
TRBJ1-1 NA TRBV4-1 NA TGCGCCAGCAGCCAAGATTTAGGGATATCCCCTGGGACCTCCTTTGAAGCTTTCTTT CASSQDLGISPGTSFEAFF
TRBJ1-1 many TRBV19 NA TGTGCCAGTAGTAACGACGGGAACACTGAAGCTTTCTTT CASSNDGNTEAFF
TRBJ2-7 NA TRBV19 TRBD1 TGTGCCAGTAGTATATCAGGGGGTTTCGACTACGAGCAGTACTTC CASSISGGFDYEQYF